Shown below are 20 T cell receptor gamma chains from a single sample sequenced in a study of Vδ1+ human thymocytes. The antigens for these receptors are not known. Study-wide results and limits: In the thymus, TRG and TRD repertoires looked highly polyclonal with Gaussian CDR3 lengths.

RNA was extracted from the cells and then reverse transcribed. CDR3 amplicons came from multiplex PCR with pooled V-gene forward and constant-region reverse primers. TCRdb re-called the multiplex PCR reads through CATT. The table shows about 36,000 gamma-chain clones, with 20% occurring only once. Source material: Vdelta1+ gamma-delta thymocytes from the thymus. Specified subset: FACS-sorted CD3+ TCRalphabeta- TCRVdelta1+ TCRVdelta2- thymocytes. The origin of the receptors is a girl under three years old who had congenital heart surgery.

The sample holds a few counts of this clone. This chain links TRGV4 with TRGJ1 or TRGJ2. V was clipped by 3 bases and J by 3 bases; unmatched bases: 8. Germline assignment: CDR1 EGSTGY and CDR2 YDSYTSSV. The CDR3 is 14 amino acids. The CDR3 DNA reads as TGTGCCACCTGGGATCGACCCCTTTATTATAAGAAACTCTTT. Its protein product is CATWDRPLYYKKLF.

Turning to this clone: In the same sample, other DNA sequences code for this CDR3. The chain recombines TRGV9 with TRGJ1 or TRGJ2. Germline CDR1 is GITISATS and CDR2 is ISYDGTV (reference sequence). The CDR3 is made up of 15 amino acids. The J segment lost 0 bases and the V segment lost 0 bases, leaving 5 bases of the junction unmatched. The DNA for the CDR3 is TGTGCCTTGTGGGAGGTGCATGAGAATTATTATAAGAAACTCTTT. Its translation is CALWEVHENYYKKLF.

This clone was recorded a few times. This chain connects TRGV3 to TRGJ1 or TRGJ2. The CDR3 loop spans 15 amino acids. The V and J ends lost 0 bases and 7 bases, in that order; junction bases with no gene match: 12. Germline V gene lookup returns CDR1 VTNTFY and CDR2 YDVSTARD (reference sequence). The CDR3 DNA sequence: TGTGCCACCTGGGACAGGCCGGGGGTGAGATATAAGAAACTCTTT. This translates into CATWDRPGVRYKKLF.

The chain joins TRGV2 to TRGJP2. After removal of 0 bases from V and 5 bases from J, the junction contained 6 bases not matched to a gene. In germline, CDR1 is EGSNGY, CDR2 YDSYNSKV. The CDR3 extends over 15 amino acids. The DNA for the CDR3 is TGTGCCACCTGGGACGGGTCAAGGAGTGATTGGATCAAGACGTTT. This gives the protein CATWDGSRSDWIKTF.

This clone showed up just a few times. This specimen includes other DNA sequences encoding the same CDR3. V usage is TRGV8 and J usage is TRGJP2. With 2 bases clipped from V and 6 bases from J, the junction kept 3 bases outside the gene matches. Germline lookup yields CDR1 VENAVY and CDR2 YDSYNSRV. The CDR3 sequence is 13 residues long. CDR3 in DNA: TGTGCCACCTGGGATATTGGTGATTGGATCAAGACGTTT. It specifies CATWDIGDWIKTF.

This clone showed up just a few times. V gene TRGV9 combines with J gene TRGJ1 or TRGJ2. Trimming removed 0 bases from V and 12 bases from J; junction bases left unmatched: 5. The CDR3 has 11 amino acids. The V gene's germline CDR1 is GITISATS and CDR2 ISYDGTV (reference sequence). CDR3 region: CALWEVQTKLF. The CDR3 DNA is TGTGCCTTGTGGGAGGTGCAGACGAAACTCTTT.

The rearrangement joins TRGV2 to TRGJ1 or TRGJ2. The V gene's germline CDR1 is EGSNGY and CDR2 YDSYNSKV. V was pared by 0 bases and J by 6 bases, with 11 bases of the junction left unmatched. The CDR3 spans 15 residues. This chain's CDR3 is CATWDGGPGVYKKLF. CDR3 bases: TGTGCCACCTGGGACGGGGGGCCGGGGGTTTATAAGAAACTCTTT.

This sequence joins TRGV5 and TRGJ1 or TRGJ2. The trim removed 6 bases at V and 6 bases at J, leaving 2 bases unmatched. CDR3 size: 10 residues. The germline CDR1 and CDR2 sequences are VINAFY and YDVSNSKD. The CDR3 bases are TGTGCCACCTGGATTTATAAGAAACTCTTT. Translated, it gives CATWIYKKLF.

This clone has a handful of counts. The V gene is TRGV3, the J gene TRGJ1 or TRGJ2. This CDR3 has 13 amino acids. Germline V gene data show CDR1 as VTNTFY and CDR2 as YDVSTARD (reference sequence). The V and J ends lost 0 bases and 8 bases, in that order; junction bases with no gene match: 7. CDR3 sequence reads: CATWDRQVNKKLF. Here the CDR3 DNA reads TGTGCCACCTGGGACAGGCAAGTGAATAAGAAACTCTTT.

The chain uses TRGV8 and TRGJ1 or TRGJ2. Germline trimming cut 9 bases from V and 6 bases from J; bases unmatched to any gene: 17. The germline gives CDR1 VENAVY, CDR2 YDSYNSRV. This CDR3 contains 14 residues. The CDR3 coding sequence is TGTGCCACCCTCTGGGCCGGTTCGGCTTATAAGAAACTCTTT. It is translated as CATLWAGSAYKKLF.

Worth noting for this clone: Other DNA sequences of this sample code for an identical CDR3. The rearrangement links TRGV9 to TRGJ1 or TRGJ2. CDR3 length: 10 amino acids. CDR1 is GITISATS, CDR2 ISYDGTV, per germline (reference sequence). V lost 6 bases, J lost 8 bases, and 4 bases stayed unmatched. The CDR3 spells CALWNNKKLF. DNA of the CDR3: TGTGCCTTGTGGAACAATAAGAAACTCTTT.

Of note for this clone: The same CDR3 arises from other DNA sequences in this sample as well. V usage is TRGV9 and J usage is TRGJ1 or TRGJ2. The CDR3 is 14 residues long. The V segment lost 0 bases and the J segment 4 bases; nucleotides outside the gene matches: 6. Germline V gene lookup returns CDR1 GITISATS and CDR2 ISYDGTV (reference sequence). The CDR3 region is CALWEVHRYYKKLF. The CDR3 bases are TGTGCCTTGTGGGAGGTGCACCGGTATTATAAGAAACTCTTT.

The chain uses TRGV2 and TRGJ1 or TRGJ2. With V trimmed by 1 base and J by 3 bases, 6 bases remained unmatched. The length of the CDR3 is 14 residues. The germline CDR1 and CDR2 sequences are EGSNGY and YDSYNSKV. The CDR3 region is CATWDGYSYYKKLF. The CDR3, as DNA: TGTGCCACCTGGGACGGATACAGTTATTATAAGAAACTCTTT.

The chain combines TRGV5 with TRGJ1 or TRGJ2. The CDR3 is 15 residues long. Germline-derived CDR1 and CDR2 are VINAFY and YDVSNSKD. V shed 1 base and J 5 bases; nucleotides not matched to a gene: 11. The CDR3 spells CATWDSLASDYKKLF. In DNA, the CDR3 is TGTGCCACCTGGGACAGCCTCGCCTCAGATTATAAGAAACTCTTT.

Only one count was recorded for this clone. The V and J genes are TRGV5 and TRGJ1 or TRGJ2. CDR3 length: 15 residues. CDR1 VINAFY and CDR2 YDVSNSKD come from the germline V gene. With V trimmed by 0 bases and J by 3 bases, 8 bases remained unmatched. The CDR3 DNA reads TGTGCCACCTGGGACAGGCGTGCCCGTTATTATAAGAAACTCTTT. This codes for CATWDRRARYYKKLF.

This clone was recorded a few times. In the same sample, other DNA sequences code for this CDR3. The genes are TRGV9 and TRGJ1 or TRGJ2. V shed 0 bases and J 12 bases; nucleotides not matched to a gene: 5. This CDR3 has 11 amino acids. Germline V gives CDR1 GITISATS, CDR2 ISYDGTV (reference sequence). The CDR3 reads CALWEVRWKLF. Here the CDR3 DNA reads TGTGCCTTGTGGGAGGTGCGGTGGAAACTCTTT.

This clone was observed a few times. The chain employs TRGV8 and TRGJ1 or TRGJ2. The germline V gene has CDR1 VENAVY and CDR2 YDSYNSRV. V dropped 2 bases and J dropped 7; count of bases not matched to a gene: 8. The CDR3 contains 13 residues. CDR3 sequence: CATWDNLGYKKLF. DNA for the CDR3: TGTGCCACCTGGGATAATCTGGGGTATAAGAAACTCTTT.

This clone has more than one count but fewer than ten. This sample also contains other DNA sequences that code for the same CDR3. The chain combines TRGV3 with TRGJ1 or TRGJ2. Germline lookup yields CDR1 VTNTFY and CDR2 YDVSTARD (reference sequence). V was clipped by 0 bases and J by 7 bases; unmatched bases: 6. The CDR3 is made up of 13 amino acids. In nucleotides, the CDR3 is TGTGCCACCTGGGACAGGCCAAAGTATAAGAAACTCTTT. Protein product: CATWDRPKYKKLF.

The chain carries TRGV2 and TRGJ1 or TRGJ2. With 0 bases clipped from V and 12 bases from J, the junction kept 11 bases outside the gene matches. Germline CDR1 and CDR2: EGSNGY and YDSYNSKV. The length of the CDR3 is 13 residues. The CDR3 DNA reads TGTGCCACCTGGGACGGGCTTGGGATAGGGAAACTCTTT. Encoded protein: CATWDGLGIGKLF.

This chain uses TRGV3 with TRGJ1 or TRGJ2. V was pared by 2 bases and J by 2 bases, with 6 bases of the junction left unmatched. The CDR3 covers 14 residues. Per the germline V gene, CDR1 is VTNTFY and CDR2 is YDVSTARD (reference sequence). In nucleotides, the CDR3 is TGTGCCACCTGGGACAAACGCGATTATTATAAGAAACTCTTT. Protein product: CATWDKRDYYKKLF.